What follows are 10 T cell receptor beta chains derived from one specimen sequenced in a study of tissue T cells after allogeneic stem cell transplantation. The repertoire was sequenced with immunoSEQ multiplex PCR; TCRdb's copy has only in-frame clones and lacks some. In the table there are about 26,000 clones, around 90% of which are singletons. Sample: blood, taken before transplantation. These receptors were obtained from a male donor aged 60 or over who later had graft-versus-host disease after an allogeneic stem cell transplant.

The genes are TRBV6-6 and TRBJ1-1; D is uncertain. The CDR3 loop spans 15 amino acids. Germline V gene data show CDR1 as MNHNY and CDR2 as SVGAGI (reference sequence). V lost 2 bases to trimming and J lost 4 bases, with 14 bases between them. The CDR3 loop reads CASSYPASVSTEAFF. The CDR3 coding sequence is TGTGCCAGCAGTTACCCCGCGTCGGTCAGCACTGAAGCTTTCTTT.

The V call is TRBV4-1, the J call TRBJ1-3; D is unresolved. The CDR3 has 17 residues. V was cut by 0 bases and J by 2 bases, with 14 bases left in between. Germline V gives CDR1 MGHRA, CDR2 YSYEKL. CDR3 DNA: TGCGCCAGCAGCCAAGAAAAGGTGGGCGTCGCTGGAAACACCATATATTTT. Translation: CASSQEKVGVAGNTIYF.

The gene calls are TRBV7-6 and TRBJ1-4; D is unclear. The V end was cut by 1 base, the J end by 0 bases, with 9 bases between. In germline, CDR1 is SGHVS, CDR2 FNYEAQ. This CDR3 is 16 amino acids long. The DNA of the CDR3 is TGTGCCAGCAGCTTAGGGTTGGGTGCAACTAATGAAAAACTGTTTTTT. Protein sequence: CASSLGLGATNEKLFF.

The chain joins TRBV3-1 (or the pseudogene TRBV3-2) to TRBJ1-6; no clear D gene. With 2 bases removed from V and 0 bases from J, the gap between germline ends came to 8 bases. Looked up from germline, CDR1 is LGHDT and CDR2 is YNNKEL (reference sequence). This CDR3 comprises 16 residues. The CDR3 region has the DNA TGTGCCAGCAGCCAACGGCGAAACTCCTATAATTCACCCCTCCACTTT. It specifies CASSQRRNSYNSPLHF.

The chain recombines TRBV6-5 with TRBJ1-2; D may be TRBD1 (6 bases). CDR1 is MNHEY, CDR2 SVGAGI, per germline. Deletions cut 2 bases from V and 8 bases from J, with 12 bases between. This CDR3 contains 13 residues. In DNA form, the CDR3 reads TGTGCCAGCAGTTACCGGGGGGCGCGAGGCTACACCTTC. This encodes CASSYRGARGYTF.

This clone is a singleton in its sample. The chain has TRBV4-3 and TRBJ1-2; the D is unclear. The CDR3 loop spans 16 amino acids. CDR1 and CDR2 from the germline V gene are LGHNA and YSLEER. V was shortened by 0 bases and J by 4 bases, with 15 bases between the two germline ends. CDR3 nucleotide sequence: TGCGCCAGCAGCCAAGATTTCGTCCGACGAGTCTATGGCTACACCTTC. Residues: CASSQDFVRRVYGYTF.

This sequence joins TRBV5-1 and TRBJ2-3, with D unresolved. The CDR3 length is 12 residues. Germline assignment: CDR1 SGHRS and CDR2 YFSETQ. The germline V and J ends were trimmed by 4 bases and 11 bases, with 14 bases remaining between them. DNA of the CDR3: TGCGCCAGCAGCACGAACGGGCTGTTGCAGTATTTT. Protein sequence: CASSTNGLLQYF. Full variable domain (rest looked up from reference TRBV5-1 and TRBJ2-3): KAGVTQTPRYLIKTRGQQVTLSCSPISGHRSVSWYQQTPGQGLQFLFEYFSETQRNKGNFPGRFSGRQFSNSRSEMNVSTLELGDSALYLCASSTNGLLQYFGPGTRLTVL.

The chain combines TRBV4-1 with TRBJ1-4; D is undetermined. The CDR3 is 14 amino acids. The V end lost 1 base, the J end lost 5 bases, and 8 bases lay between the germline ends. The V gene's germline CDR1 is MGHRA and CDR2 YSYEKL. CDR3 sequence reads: CASSQVVGNEKLFF. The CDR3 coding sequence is TGCGCCAGCAGCCAAGTAGTGGGGAATGAAAAACTGTTTTTT.

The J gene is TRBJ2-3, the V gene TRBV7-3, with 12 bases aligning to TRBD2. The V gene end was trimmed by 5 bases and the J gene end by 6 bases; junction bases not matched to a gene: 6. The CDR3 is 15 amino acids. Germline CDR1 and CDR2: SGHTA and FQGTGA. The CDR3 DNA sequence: TGTGCCAGCAGCCTGACTAGCGGGAGATCGGATACGCAGTATTTT. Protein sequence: CASSLTSGRSDTQYF.

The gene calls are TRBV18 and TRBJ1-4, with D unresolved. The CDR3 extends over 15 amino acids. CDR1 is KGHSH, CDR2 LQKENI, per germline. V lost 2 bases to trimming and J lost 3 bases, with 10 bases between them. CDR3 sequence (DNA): TGTGCCAGCTCACCAGAGATCACTTCTAATGAAAAACTGTTTTTT. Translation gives CASSPEITSNEKLFF.